This T cell receptor (beta chain) was observed in a study of blood T cell repertoires in COVID-19. The repertoire was sequenced with immunoSEQ multiplex PCR; TCRdb's copy has only in-frame clones and lacks some. The sample lists approximately 240,000 clones; around 82% were seen once. This TCR was sampled from a woman of 80 years or more with active or convalescent COVID-19. The specimen was peripheral blood.

In nucleotides, the CDR3 is TGTGCCAGCAACAAAGTCGGCACAGATACGCAGTATTTT. The encoded protein is CASNKVGTDTQYF. The rearrangement joins TRBV2 to TRBJ2-3, with unresolved D. CDR1 SNHLY and CDR2 FYNNEI come from the germline V gene. The CDR3 runs to 13 residues. V was shortened by 7 bases and J by 1 base, with 9 bases between the two germline ends.